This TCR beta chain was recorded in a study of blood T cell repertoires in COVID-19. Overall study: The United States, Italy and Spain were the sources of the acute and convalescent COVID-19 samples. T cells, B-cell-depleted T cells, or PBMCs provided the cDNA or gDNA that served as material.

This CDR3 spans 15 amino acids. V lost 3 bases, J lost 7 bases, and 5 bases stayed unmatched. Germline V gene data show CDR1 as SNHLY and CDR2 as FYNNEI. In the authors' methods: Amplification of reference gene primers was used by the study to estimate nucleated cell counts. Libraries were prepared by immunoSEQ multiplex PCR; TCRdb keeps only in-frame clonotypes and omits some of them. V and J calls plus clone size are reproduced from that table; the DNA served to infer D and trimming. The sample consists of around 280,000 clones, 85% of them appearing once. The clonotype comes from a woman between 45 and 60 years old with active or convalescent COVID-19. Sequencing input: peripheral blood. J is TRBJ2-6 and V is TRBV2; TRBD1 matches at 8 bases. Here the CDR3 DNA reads TGTGCCAGCAGTGAGGCTGGACAGGGAGCCAACGTCCTGACTTTC. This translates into CASSEAGQGANVLTF.